This T cell receptor beta chain appears in the sequencing data of a study of Ad26.COV2.S vaccination and SARS-CoV-2 variants. The overall study: Intramuscular Ad26.COV2.S doses were given once or twice, 56 days apart. Overall study results and limits: Vaccine recipients surpassed placebo recipients in spike-specific TCR breadth. In TCR breadth and depth analyses, total T cell responses may have been underestimated.

This CDR3 comprises 16 residues. Germline assignment: CDR1 LNHDA and CDR2 SQIVND (reference sequence). Trimming removed 1 base from V and 4 bases from J, with 15 bases in between. To note about this clone: Its target is not known.

TCRdb keeps only in-frame clones here, not all; method: immunoSEQ multiplex PCR. Of some 390,000 clones listed, 75% to 90% are singletons. Treatment meaning: around 19 received Ad26.COV2.S at low or high dose, single or two shots; 5 received placebo; per-sample allocation not given. Sampling was done on day 63 after the first vaccine or placebo injection. Wuhan-strain SARS-CoV-2 spike was expressed by the Ad26 vector that made up the vaccine. This material consisted of peripheral blood, taken in a trial of Ad26.COV2.S vaccine versus placebo. The TCR comes from a person between 18 and 65 years old who received the Ad26.COV2.S COVID-19 vaccine or a placebo. This sequence joins TRBV19 and TRBJ2-3; D remains ambiguous. In DNA, the CDR3 is TGTGCCAGTAGTATAGGGGGAAGATTCCCCCCAGATACGCAGTATTTT. Translated, it gives CASSIGGRFPPDTQYF.